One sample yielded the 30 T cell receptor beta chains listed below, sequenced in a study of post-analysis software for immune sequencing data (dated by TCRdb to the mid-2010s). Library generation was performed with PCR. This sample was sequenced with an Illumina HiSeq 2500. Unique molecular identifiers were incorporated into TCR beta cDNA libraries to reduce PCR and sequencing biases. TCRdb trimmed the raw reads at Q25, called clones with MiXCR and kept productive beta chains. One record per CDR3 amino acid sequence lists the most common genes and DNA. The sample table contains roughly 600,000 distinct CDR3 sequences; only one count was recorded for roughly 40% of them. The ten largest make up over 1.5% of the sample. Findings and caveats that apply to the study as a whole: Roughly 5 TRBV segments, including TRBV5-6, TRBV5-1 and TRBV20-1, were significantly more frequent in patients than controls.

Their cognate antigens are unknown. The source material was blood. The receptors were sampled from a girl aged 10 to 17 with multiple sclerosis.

CDR3 bases: TGCAGTGCCCCTCGGACTAGCGCTGCCCAAGAGACCCAGTACTTC. This codes for CSAPRTSAAQETQYF. The rearrangement joins TRBV20-1 to TRBJ2-5; 9 positions agree with TRBD2. J lost 1 base, V lost 6 bases, and 9 bases had no gene match. The length of the CDR3 is 15 residues. Germline CDR1 DFQATT, CDR2 SNEGSKA (reference sequence).

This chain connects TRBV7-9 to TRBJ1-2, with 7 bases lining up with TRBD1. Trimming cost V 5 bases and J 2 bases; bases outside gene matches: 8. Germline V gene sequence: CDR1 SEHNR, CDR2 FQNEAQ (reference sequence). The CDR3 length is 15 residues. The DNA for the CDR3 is TGTGCCAGCAGCCCGCGTAGGGGGCCCAACTATGGCTACACCTTC. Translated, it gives CASSPRRGPNYGYTF.

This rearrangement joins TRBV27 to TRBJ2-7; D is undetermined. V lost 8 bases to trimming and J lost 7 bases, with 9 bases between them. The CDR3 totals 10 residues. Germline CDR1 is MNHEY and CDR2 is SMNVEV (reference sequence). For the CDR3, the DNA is TGTGCCAGCGGTCTCGTGGAGCAGTACTTC. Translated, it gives CASGLVEQYF.

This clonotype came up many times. The CDR3 protein is CSAPGTGPYEQYF. Written as DNA, the CDR3 is TGCAGTGCCCCCGGGACAGGACCCTACGAGCAGTACTTC. The chain recombines TRBV20-1 with TRBJ2-7; 8 bases line up with TRBD1. Unmatched junction bases numbered 6, after V lost 6 bases and J lost 2 bases. The CDR3 totals 13 residues. Germline CDR1 DFQATT, CDR2 SNEGSKA (reference sequence).

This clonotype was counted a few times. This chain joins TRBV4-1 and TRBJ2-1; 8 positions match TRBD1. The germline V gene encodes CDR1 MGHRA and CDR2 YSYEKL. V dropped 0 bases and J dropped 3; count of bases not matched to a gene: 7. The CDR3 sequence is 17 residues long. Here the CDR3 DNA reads TGCGCCAGCAGCCAAGATCAGGCAGGGGGCTTCTACAATGAGCAGTTCTTC. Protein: CASSQDQAGGFYNEQFF.

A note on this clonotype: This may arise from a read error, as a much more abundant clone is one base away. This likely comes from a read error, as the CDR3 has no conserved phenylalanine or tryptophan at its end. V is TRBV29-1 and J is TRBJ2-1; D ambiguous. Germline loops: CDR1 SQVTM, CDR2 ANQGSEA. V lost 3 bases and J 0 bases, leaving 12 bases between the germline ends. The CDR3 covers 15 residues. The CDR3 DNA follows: TGCAGCGTTGACGGCAGGCCAAGCTCCTACAATGAGCAGTTCGTC. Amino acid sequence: CSVDGRPSSYNEQFV.

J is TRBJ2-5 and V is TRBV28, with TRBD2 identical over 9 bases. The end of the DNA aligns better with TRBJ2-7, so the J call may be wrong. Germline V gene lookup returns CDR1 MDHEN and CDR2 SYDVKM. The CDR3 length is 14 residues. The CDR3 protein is CASRGGLAGYEQYF. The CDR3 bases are TGTGCCAGCAGGGGGGGACTAGCCGGTTACGAGCAGTACTTC.

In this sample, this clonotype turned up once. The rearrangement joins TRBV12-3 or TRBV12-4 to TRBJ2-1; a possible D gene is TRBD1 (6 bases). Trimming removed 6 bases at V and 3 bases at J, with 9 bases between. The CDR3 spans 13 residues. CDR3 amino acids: CASRGAHYNEQFF. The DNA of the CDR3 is TGTGCCAGCAGGGGGGCCCACTACAATGAGCAGTTCTTC.

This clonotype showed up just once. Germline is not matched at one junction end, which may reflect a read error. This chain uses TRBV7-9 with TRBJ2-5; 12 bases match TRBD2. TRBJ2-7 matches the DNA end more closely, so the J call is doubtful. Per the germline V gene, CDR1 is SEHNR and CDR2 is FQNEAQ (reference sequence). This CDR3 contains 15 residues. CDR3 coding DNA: TGTGCCAGCAGCCTAGCGGGAGGGCCGGGGAACGAGCAGTACTTC. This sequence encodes CASSLAGGPGNEQYF.

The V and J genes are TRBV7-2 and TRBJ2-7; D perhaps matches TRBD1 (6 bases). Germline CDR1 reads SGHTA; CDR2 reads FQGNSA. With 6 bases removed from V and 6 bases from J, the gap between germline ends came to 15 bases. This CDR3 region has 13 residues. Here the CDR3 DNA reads TGTGCCAGCAGGTCTCCAGGGGTAAGCGAGCAGTACTTC. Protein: CASRSPGVSEQYF.

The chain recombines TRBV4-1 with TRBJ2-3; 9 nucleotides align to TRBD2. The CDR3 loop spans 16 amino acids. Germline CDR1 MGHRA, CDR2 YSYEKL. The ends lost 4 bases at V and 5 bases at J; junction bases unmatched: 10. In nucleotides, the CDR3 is TGCGCCAGCAGCCCCTCCGGCGGGAGGGCCGGAGATACGCAGTATTTT. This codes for CASSPSGGRAGDTQYF.

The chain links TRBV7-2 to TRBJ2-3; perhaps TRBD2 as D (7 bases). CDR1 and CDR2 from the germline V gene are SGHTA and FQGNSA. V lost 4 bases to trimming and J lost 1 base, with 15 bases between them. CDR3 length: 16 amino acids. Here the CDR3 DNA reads TGTGCCAGCAGCTCAAACCGAGGGGGGGGCACAGATACGCAGTATTTT. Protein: CASSSNRGGGTDTQYF.

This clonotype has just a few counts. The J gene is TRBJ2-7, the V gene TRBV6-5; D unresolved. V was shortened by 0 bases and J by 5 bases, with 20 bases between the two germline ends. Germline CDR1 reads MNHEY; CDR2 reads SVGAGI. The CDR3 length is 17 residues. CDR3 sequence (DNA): TGTGCCAGCAGTTACTCATCTCGACCCCCCTCGGGCGACGAGCAGTACTTC. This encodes CASSYSSRPPSGDEQYF.

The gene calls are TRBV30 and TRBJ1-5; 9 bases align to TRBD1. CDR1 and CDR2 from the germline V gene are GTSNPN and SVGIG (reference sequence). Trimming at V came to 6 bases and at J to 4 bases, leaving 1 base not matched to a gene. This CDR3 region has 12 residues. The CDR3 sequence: CACGTGNQPQHF. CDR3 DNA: TGTGCCTGCGGGACAGGGAATCAGCCCCAGCATTTT.

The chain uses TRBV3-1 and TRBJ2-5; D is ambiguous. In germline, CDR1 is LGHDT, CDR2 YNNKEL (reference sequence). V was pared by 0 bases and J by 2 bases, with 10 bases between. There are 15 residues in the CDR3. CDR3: CASSQDLGTQETQYF. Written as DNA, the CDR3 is TGTGCCAGCAGCCAAGATCTTGGAACTCAAGAGACCCAGTACTTC.

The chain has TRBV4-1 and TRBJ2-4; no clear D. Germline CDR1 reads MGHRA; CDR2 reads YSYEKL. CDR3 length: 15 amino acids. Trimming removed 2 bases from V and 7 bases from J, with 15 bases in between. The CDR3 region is CASSQIAYLGNIQYF. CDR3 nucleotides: TGCGCCAGCAGCCAAATTGCGTATCTAGGTAACATTCAGTACTTC.

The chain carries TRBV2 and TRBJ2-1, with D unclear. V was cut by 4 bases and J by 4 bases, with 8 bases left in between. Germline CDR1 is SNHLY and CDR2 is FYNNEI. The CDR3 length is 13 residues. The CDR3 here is CASSVSTYNEQFF. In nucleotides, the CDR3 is TGTGCCAGCAGTGTCTCCACATACAATGAGCAGTTCTTC.

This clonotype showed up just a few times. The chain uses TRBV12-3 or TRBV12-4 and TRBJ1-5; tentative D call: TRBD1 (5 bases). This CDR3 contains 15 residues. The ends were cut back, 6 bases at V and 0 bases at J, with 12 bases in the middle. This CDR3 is CASSLRQNSNQPQHF. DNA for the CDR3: TGTGCCAGCAGCCTTAGACAGAATAGCAATCAGCCCCAGCATTTT.

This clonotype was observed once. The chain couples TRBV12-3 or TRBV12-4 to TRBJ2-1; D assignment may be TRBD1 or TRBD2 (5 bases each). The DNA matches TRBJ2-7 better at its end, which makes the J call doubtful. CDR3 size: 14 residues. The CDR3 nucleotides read TGTGCCAGCAGTTTGGAAGGGGATGAGGGCGAGCAGTACTTC. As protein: CASSLEGDEGEQYF.

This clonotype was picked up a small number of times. DNA of the CDR3: TGTGCCAGCAGTTACACAGGGTTCGGGGAGCAGTACTTC. This codes for CASSYTGFGEQYF. The chain has TRBV6-6 and TRBJ2-7, with D possibly being TRBD1 (6 bases). The CDR3 runs 13 residues. Per the germline V gene, CDR1 is MNHNY and CDR2 is SVGAGI (reference sequence). The V end lost 2 bases, the J end lost 7 bases, and 12 bases lay between the germline ends.

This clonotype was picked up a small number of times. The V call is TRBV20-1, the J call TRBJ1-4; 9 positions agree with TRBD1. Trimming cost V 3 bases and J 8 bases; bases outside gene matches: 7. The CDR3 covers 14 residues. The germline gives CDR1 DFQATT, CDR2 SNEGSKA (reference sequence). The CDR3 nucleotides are TGCAGTGCTAGGATGACAGGGGGAGGCGAAAAACTGTTTTTT. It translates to CSARMTGGGEKLFF.

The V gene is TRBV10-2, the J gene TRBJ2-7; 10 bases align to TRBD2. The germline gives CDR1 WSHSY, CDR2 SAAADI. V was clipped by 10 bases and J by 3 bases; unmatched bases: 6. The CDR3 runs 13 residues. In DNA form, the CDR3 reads TGCGCCATACGCCTAGCGGGAGTCTACGAGCAGTACTTC. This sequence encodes CAIRLAGVYEQYF.

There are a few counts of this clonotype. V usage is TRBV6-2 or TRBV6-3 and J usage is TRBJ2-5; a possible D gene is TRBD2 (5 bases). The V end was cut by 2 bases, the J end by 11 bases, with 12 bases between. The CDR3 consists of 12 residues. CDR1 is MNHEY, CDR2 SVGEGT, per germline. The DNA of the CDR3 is TGTGCCAGCAGTTACGGGGTTGGGGAGCAGTACTTC. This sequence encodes CASSYGVGEQYF.

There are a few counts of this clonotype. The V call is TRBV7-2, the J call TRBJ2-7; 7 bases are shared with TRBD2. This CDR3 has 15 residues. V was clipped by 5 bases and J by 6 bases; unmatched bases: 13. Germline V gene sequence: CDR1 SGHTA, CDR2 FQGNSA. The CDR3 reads CASSDAMGGGIEQYF. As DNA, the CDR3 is TGTGCCAGCAGCGACGCCATGGGGGGGGGTATCGAGCAGTACTTC.

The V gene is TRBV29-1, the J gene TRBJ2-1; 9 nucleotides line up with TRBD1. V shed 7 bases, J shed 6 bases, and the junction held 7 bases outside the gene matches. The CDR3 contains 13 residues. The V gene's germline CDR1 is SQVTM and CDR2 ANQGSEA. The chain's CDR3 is CSADRTGANEQFF. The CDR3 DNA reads TGCAGCGCTGACCGGACAGGGGCCAATGAGCAGTTCTTC.

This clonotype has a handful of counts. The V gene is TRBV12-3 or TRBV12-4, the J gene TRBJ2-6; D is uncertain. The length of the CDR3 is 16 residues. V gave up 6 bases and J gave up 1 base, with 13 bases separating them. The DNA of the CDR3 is TGTGCCAGCAGGGGTCCAGGCGGTTCTGGGGCCAACGTCCTGACTTTC. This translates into CASRGPGGSGANVLTF.

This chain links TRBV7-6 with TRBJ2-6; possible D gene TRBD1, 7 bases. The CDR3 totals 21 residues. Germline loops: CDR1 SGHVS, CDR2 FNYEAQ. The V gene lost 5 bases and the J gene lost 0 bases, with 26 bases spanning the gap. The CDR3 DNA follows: TGTGCCAGCAGCGGGACAGAAGAGCGGGCACTAAAACTCTCTGGGGCCAACGTCCTGACTTTC. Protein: CASSGTEERALKLSGANVLTF.

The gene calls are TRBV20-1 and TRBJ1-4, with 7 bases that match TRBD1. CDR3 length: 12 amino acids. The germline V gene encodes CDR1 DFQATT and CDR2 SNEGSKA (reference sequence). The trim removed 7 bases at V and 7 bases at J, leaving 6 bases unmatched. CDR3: CSVEQGSEKLFF. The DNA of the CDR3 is TGCAGTGTGGAACAGGGGAGTGAAAAACTGTTTTTT.

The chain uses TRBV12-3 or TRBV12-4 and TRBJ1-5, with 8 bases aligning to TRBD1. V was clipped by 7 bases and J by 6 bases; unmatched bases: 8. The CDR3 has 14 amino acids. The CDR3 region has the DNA TGTGCCAGCAACGTCAGGGGGCCGGGTCAGCCCCAGCATTTT. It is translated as CASNVRGPGQPQHF.

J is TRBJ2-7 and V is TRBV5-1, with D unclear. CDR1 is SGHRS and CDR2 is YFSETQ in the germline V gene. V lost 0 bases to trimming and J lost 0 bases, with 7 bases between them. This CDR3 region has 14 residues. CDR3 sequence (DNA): TGCGCCAGCAGCTTGGACAGTAACTCCTACGAGCAGTACTTC. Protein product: CASSLDSNSYEQYF.